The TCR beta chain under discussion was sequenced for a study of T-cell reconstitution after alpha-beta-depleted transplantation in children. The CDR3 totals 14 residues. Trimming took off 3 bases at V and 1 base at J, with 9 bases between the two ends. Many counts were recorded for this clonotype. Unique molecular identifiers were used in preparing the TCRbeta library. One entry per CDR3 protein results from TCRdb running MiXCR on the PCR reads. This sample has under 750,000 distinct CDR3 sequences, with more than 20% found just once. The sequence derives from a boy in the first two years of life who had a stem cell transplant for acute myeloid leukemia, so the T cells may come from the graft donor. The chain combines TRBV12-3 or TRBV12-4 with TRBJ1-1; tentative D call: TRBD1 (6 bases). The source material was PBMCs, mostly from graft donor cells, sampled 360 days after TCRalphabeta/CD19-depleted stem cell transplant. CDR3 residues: CASSFRGRNTEAFF. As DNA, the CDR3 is TGTGCCAGCAGTTTCAGGGGCAGGAACACTGAAGCTTTCTTT.